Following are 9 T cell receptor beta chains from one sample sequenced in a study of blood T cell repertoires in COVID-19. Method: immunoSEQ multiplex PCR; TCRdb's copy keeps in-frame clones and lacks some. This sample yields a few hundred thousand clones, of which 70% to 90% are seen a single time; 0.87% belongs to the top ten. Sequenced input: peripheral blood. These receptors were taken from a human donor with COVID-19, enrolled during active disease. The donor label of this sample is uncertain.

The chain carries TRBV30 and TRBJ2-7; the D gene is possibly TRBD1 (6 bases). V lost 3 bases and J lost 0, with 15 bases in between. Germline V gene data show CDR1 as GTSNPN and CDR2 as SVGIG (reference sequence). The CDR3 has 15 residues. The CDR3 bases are TGTGCCTGGAGCCTGGCGCAGGGGCTCTCCTACGAGCAGTACTTC. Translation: CAWSLAQGLSYEQYF.

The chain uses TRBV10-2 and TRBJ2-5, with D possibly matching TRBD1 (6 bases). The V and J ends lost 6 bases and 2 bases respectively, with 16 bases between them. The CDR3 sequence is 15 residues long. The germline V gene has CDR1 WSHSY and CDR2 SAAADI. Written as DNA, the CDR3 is TGCGCCAGCAGGGCCTACAGGGATGAACAAGAGACCCAGTACTTC. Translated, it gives CASRAYRDEQETQYF.

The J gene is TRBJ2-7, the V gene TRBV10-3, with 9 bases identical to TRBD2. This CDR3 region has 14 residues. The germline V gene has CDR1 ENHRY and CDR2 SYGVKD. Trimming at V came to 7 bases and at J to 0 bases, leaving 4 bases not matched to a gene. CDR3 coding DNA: TGTGCCATCAAGCTAGCGGGAAACTCCTACGAGCAGTACTTC. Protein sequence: CAIKLAGNSYEQYF.

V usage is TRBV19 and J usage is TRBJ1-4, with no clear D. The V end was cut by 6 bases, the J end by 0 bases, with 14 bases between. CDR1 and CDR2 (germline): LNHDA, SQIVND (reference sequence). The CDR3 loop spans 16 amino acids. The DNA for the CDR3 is TGTGCCAGTAGCGCCTTTCACTTTGCAACTAATGAAAAACTGTTTTTT. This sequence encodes CASSAFHFATNEKLFF.

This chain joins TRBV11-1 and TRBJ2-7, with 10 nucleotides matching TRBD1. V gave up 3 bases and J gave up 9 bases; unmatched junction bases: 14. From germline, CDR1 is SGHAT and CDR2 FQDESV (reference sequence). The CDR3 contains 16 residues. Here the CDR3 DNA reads TGTGCCAGCAGCTTGTCCCGAGACAGGGGGCTCCCGGGGCAGTACTTC. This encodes CASSLSRDRGLPGQYF. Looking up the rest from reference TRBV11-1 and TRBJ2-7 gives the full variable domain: EAEVAQSPRYKITEKSQAVAFWCDPISGHATLYWYRQILGQGPELLVQFQDESVVDDSQLPKDRFSAERLKGVDSTLKIQPAELGDSAMYLCASSLSRDRGLPGQYFGPGTRLTVT.

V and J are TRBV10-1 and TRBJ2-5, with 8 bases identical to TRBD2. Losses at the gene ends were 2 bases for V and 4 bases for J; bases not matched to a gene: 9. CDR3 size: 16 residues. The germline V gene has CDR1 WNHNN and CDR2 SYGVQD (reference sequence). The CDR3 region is CASSENSGSTLETQYF. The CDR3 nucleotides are TGCGCCAGCAGTGAGAACAGCGGGAGCACATTAGAGACCCAGTACTTC.

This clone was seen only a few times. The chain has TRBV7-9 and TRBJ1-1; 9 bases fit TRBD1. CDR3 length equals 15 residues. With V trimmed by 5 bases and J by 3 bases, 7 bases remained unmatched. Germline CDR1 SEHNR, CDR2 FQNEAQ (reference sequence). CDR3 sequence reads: CASSDTGGGDTEAFF. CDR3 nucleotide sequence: TGTGCCAGCAGCGATACAGGGGGCGGGGACACTGAAGCTTTCTTT.

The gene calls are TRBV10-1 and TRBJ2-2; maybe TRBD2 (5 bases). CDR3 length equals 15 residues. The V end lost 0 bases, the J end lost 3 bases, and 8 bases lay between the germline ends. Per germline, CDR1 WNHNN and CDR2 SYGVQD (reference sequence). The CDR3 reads CASSESSVDTGELFF. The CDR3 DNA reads TGCGCCAGCAGTGAGTCTAGCGTAGACACCGGGGAGCTGTTTTTT.

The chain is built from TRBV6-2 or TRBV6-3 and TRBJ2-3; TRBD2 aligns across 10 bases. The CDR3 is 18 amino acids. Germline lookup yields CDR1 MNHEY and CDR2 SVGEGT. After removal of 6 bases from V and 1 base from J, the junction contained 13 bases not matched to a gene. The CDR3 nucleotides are TGTGCCAGCAGACCTTCAACCGGGACTAGCGTTCGCACAGATACGCAGTATTTT. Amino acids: CASRPSTGTSVRTDTQYF.